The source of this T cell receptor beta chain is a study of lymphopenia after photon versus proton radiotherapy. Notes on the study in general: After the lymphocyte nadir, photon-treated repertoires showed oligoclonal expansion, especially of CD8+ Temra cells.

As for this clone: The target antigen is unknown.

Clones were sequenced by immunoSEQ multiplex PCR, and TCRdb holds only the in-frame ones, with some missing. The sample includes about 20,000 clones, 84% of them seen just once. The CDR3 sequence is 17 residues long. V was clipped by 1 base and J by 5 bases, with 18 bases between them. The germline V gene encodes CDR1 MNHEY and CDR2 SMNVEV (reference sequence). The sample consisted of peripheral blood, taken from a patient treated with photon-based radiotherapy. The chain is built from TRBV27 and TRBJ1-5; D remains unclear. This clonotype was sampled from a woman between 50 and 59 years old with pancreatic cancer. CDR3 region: CASSLLPLGLNDQPQHF. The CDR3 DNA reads TGTGCCAGCAGTTTATTGCCCCTGGGTCTGAATGATCAGCCCCAGCATTTT.